This TCR beta chain was observed in a study of cytomegalovirus exposure and HLA in healthy donors. The CDR3 totals 18 residues. The V end lost 4 bases, the J end lost 4 bases, and 24 bases lay between the germline ends. The V gene's germline CDR1 is LNHDA and CDR2 SQIVND (reference sequence). Note on this clone: Its specificity is not known.

PCR used 60 Vbeta primers and 13 Jbeta primers. Some clones are missing from TCRdb's copy, which holds only in-frame ones; the method was immunoSEQ multiplex PCR. This repertoire comprises about 38,000 clones; its ten largest clones make up about 8.9%. Broader study findings: Cytomegalovirus status was reportedly diagnosed by the classifier with high specificity and sensitivity. In a later analysis, TCR beta V- and J-gene trimming showed a link to a missense DCLRE1C variant. Using a false discovery rate of 0.05, a later analysis showed that approximately 17,000 TCR beta sequences were associated with HLA alleles.

The chain has TRBV19 and TRBJ2-3; a weak D match, TRBD2 (6 bases). The clonotype originates from a man aged 35-49 years in good health and CMV-seropositive. Specimen: PBMCs. This CDR3 reads CASSKSRPGVTFPDTQYF. The CDR3 DNA reads as TGTGCCAGTAGTAAAAGTCGTCCGGGAGTCACCTTCCCAGATACGCAGTATTTT.